Below, 27 T cell receptor beta chains from the same sample are listed, as sequenced in a study of shared clonotypes between healthy human individuals. TCRdb's table, derived via immunoSEQ multiplex PCR, lists solely in-frame clones and lacks some. The sample has around 350,000 clones, about 73% seen once; the top ten hold about 10%. Sequencing used memory CD4+ T cells sorted from blood. Subset noted: CD45RA-negative fraction. Receptors were obtained from a man younger than 40 in good health.

The chain uses TRBV19 and TRBJ2-7, with TRBD2 identical over 11 bases. Germline V gives CDR1 LNHDA, CDR2 SQIVND (reference sequence). With V trimmed by 6 bases and J by 2 bases, 12 bases remained unmatched. The CDR3 covers 17 residues. As DNA, the CDR3 is TGTGCCAGTAGCCGAGGGGCCGGGACTAGCGGCACCTACGAGCAGTACTTC. Encoded protein: CASSRGAGTSGTYEQYF.

This chain links TRBV7-9 with TRBJ2-3; 7 nucleotides line up with TRBD2. Unmatched junction bases numbered 7, after V lost 1 base and J lost 3 bases. Germline CDR1 is SEHNR and CDR2 is FQNEAQ (reference sequence). The CDR3 runs to 16 residues. DNA of the CDR3: TGTGCCAGCAGCTTAGGTCAGGCGGGAGTGACAGATACGCAGTATTTT. Translating gives CASSLGQAGVTDTQYF.

This clone was counted a few times. The chain recombines TRBV6-4 with TRBJ2-2; a possible D gene is TRBD2 (5 bases). The CDR3 consists of 13 residues. The germline CDR1 and CDR2 sequences are MRHNA and SNTAGT. Trimming left V 3 bases short and J 3 bases short, with 5 bases between. CDR3 protein: CASSEGDTGELFF. The CDR3 DNA follows: TGTGCCAGCAGTGAGGGAGACACCGGGGAGCTGTTTTTT.

The chain links TRBV19 to TRBJ2-7; 11 nucleotides line up with TRBD1. V dropped 5 bases and J dropped 5; count of bases not matched to a gene: 14. The V gene's germline CDR1 is LNHDA and CDR2 SQIVND (reference sequence). The CDR3 totals 17 residues. The CDR3 sequence is CASSGQRSLGQGDEQYF. DNA for the CDR3: TGTGCCAGTAGTGGCCAACGTTCTCTGGGACAGGGGGACGAGCAGTACTTC.

This chain joins TRBV5-8 and TRBJ1-3; no definite D call. CDR1 and CDR2 from the germline V gene are SGHTS and YDEGEE. This CDR3 comprises 14 residues. With 0 bases removed from V and 0 bases from J, the gap between germline ends came to 4 bases. The CDR3 is CASSLGFSGNTIYF. DNA for the CDR3: TGTGCCAGCAGCTTGGGATTCTCTGGAAACACCATATATTTT.

The chain employs TRBV7-2 and TRBJ2-1; 9 nucleotides match TRBD1. After removal of 5 bases from V and 7 bases from J, the junction contained 9 bases not matched to a gene. CDR1 is SGHTA and CDR2 is FQGNSA in the germline V gene. This CDR3 comprises 15 residues. This chain's CDR3 is CASSPGTGYKNEQFF. The CDR3 bases are TGTGCCAGCAGCCCCGGGACAGGGTACAAGAATGAGCAGTTCTTC.

This chain links TRBV2 with TRBJ1-5; possibly TRBD1 for D (5 bases). The germline gives CDR1 SNHLY, CDR2 FYNNEI. The CDR3 consists of 13 residues. V lost 4 bases and J lost 5, with 9 bases in between. The CDR3 region has the DNA TGTGCCAGCAGTGGGGGGTGGGATCAGCCCCAGCATTTT. Residues: CASSGGWDQPQHF.

V is TRBV19 and J is TRBJ1-1; 12 bases align to TRBD1. Trimming at V came to 7 bases and at J to 0 bases, leaving 15 bases not matched to a gene. Germline V CDR1 and CDR2: LNHDA, SQIVND (reference sequence). The length of the CDR3 is 19 residues. CDR3 protein: CASTPLDWGTGGMNTEAFF. The DNA of the CDR3 is TGTGCCAGTACCCCCCTGGATTGGGGGACAGGGGGCATGAACACTGAAGCTTTCTTT.

The chain is built from TRBV4-2 and TRBJ2-1, with 8 bases fitting TRBD2. V lost 4 bases to trimming and J lost 6 bases; unmatched junction nucleotides: 5. Per the germline V gene, CDR1 is LGHNA and CDR2 is YNFKEQ. This CDR3 spans 14 amino acids. CDR3 residues: CASSPEGTSNEQFF. As DNA, the CDR3 is TGTGCCAGCAGCCCAGAGGGGACTAGCAATGAGCAGTTCTTC.

The rearrangement links TRBV30 to TRBJ1-1; a possible D gene is TRBD1 (6 bases). V gave up 4 bases and J gave up 5 bases, with 14 bases separating them. There are 13 residues in the CDR3. In germline, CDR1 is GTSNPN, CDR2 SVGIG (reference sequence). Written as DNA, the CDR3 is TGTGCCTGGACCGGGGGGGGCGAGACTGAAGCTTTCTTT. It translates to CAWTGGGETEAFF.

In its sample, this clone was seen a few times. The V and J genes are TRBV19 and TRBJ2-2; D may be TRBD1 or TRBD2 (5 bases each). This CDR3 region has 13 residues. Trimming pared 8 bases from V and 3 bases from J, leaving 10 bases between. Germline V CDR1 and CDR2: LNHDA, SQIVND (reference sequence). The CDR3 protein is CASLRGDTGELFF. CDR3 nucleotide sequence: TGTGCCAGTCTACGAGGGGACACCGGGGAGCTGTTTTTT.

V is TRBV11-3 and J is TRBJ1-1; D unresolved. The CDR3 runs to 14 residues. V was trimmed by 6 bases and J by 8 bases, leaving 19 bases between them. The V gene's germline CDR1 is SGHNT and CDR2 YENEEA. CDR3 region: CASRFGSPNVEAFF. In DNA form, the CDR3 reads TGTGCCAGCAGATTTGGGTCCCCCAACGTCGAAGCTTTCTTT.

J is TRBJ2-1 and V is TRBV4-3, with D tentatively TRBD2 (5 bases). Germline V gene data show CDR1 as LGHNA and CDR2 as YSLEER. Trimming cost V 0 bases and J 4 bases, with 10 bases left between them. The length of the CDR3 is 15 residues. CDR3 nucleotides: TGCGCCAGCAGCCAAGACGCTGGACTGTACAATGAGCAGTTCTTC. This gives the protein CASSQDAGLYNEQFF.

CDR3 amino acids: CASSLAVGDTQYF. In DNA form, the CDR3 reads TGTGCCAGCAGCTTAGCGGTTGGAGATACGCAGTATTTT. J is TRBJ2-3 and V is TRBV7-9, with D uncertain. The V end was cut by 0 bases, the J end by 5 bases, with 6 bases between. The CDR3 covers 13 residues. The germline V gene has CDR1 SEHNR and CDR2 FQNEAQ (reference sequence).

CDR3 residues: CASSRGQGQPQHF. CDR3 in DNA: TGTGCCAGCTCACGGGGACAGGGTCAGCCCCAGCATTTT. The chain recombines TRBV18 with TRBJ1-5; 9 bases are shared with TRBD1. In germline, CDR1 is KGHSH, CDR2 LQKENI. CDR3 length equals 13 residues. J gave up 6 bases and V 4 bases, and 1 base lay outside the gene matches.

The CDR3 bases are TGCAGCGTTTTAGGCGAGCGAGCCTACGAGCAGTACTTC. Residues: CSVLGERAYEQYF. The rearrangement joins TRBV29-1 to TRBJ2-7; D remains unclear. CDR1 SQVTM and CDR2 ANQGSEA come from the germline V gene. V dropped 5 bases and J dropped 2 bases, with 13 bases sitting between them. This CDR3 region has 13 residues.

This clone was recorded only once. The chain uses TRBV7-2 and TRBJ1-5; D gene unclear. V lost 8 bases and J 7 bases, leaving 9 bases between the germline ends. Germline V gene data show CDR1 as SGHTA and CDR2 as FQGNSA. The CDR3 runs 11 residues. The CDR3 reads CASLKLQPQHF. The CDR3 DNA follows: TGTGCCAGCCTGAAACTGCAGCCCCAGCATTTT.

CDR3 sequence: CSVETGGYEQYF. CDR3 coding DNA: TGCAGCGTTGAAACAGGCGGGTACGAGCAGTACTTC. V gene TRBV29-1 combines with J gene TRBJ2-7, with D perhaps assigned TRBD1 or TRBD2 (5 bases each). Per germline, CDR1 SQVTM and CDR2 ANQGSEA. The CDR3 consists of 12 residues. V lost 2 bases to trimming and J lost 4 bases, with 9 bases between them.

The rearrangement joins TRBV2 to TRBJ2-1, with 12 bases matching TRBD2. Germline V lookup: CDR1 SNHLY, CDR2 FYNNEI. Trimming removed 2 bases from V and 5 bases from J; junction bases left unmatched: 1. The CDR3 runs to 15 residues. CDR3 nucleotide sequence: TGTGCCAGCAGTGAACTAGCGGGAGGGAACAATGAGCAGTTCTTC. Translating gives CASSELAGGNNEQFF.

The chain carries TRBV13 and TRBJ2-3; D remains unclear. The V gene's germline CDR1 is PRHDT and CDR2 FYEKMQ (reference sequence). V lost 7 bases to trimming and J lost 7 bases, with 15 bases between them. This CDR3 is 13 amino acids long. CDR3 loop: CASTPQLVNTQYF. The CDR3 nucleotides are TGTGCCAGCACCCCGCAGCTAGTCAATACGCAGTATTTT. The entire variable domain, with the rest obtained from reference TRBV13 and TRBJ2-3, is as follows: AAGVIQSPRHLIKEKRETATLKCYPIPRHDTVYWYQQGPGQDPQFLISFYEKMQSDKGSIPDRFSAQQFSDYHSELNMSSLELGDSALYFCASTPQLVNTQYFGPGTRLTVL.

The chain is built from TRBV11-2 and TRBJ2-6, with D possibly TRBD2 on 6 matching bases. Trimming left V 5 bases short and J 0 bases short, with 20 bases between. CDR1 is SGHAT and CDR2 is FQNNGV in the germline V gene. CDR3 size: 19 residues. The chain's CDR3 is CASSPRSRDGSSGANVLTF. As DNA, the CDR3 is TGTGCCAGCAGCCCCAGAAGCCGGGACGGGAGCTCTGGGGCCAACGTCCTGACTTTC.

V gene TRBV6-1 combines with J gene TRBJ1-6; 12 bases are shared with TRBD1. CDR1 and CDR2 (germline): MNHNS, SASEGT. There are 14 residues in the CDR3. The trim removed 7 bases at V and 12 bases at J, leaving 7 bases unmatched. CDR3 DNA: TGTGCCAGCAAATCCGGGACAGGGGGCGTACCCCTCCACTTT. Its protein product is CASKSGTGGVPLHF.

The rearrangement joins TRBV10-1 to TRBJ2-1, with 7 positions matching TRBD1. The CDR3 covers 15 residues. The germline gives CDR1 WNHNN, CDR2 SYGVQD (reference sequence). The junction had 10 bases not matched to a gene; V was cut back by 3 bases and J by 8 bases. The CDR3 here is CASSERRQGKDEQFF. Written as DNA, the CDR3 is TGCGCCAGCAGTGAAAGGAGACAGGGTAAAGATGAGCAGTTCTTC.

V and J are TRBV27 and TRBJ2-1, with TRBD2 matching 7 bases. V trimming: 8 bases; J trimming: 3 bases; junction bases outside the gene matches: 10. Germline CDR1 MNHEY, CDR2 SMNVEV (reference sequence). This CDR3 region has 15 residues. In nucleotides, the CDR3 is TGTGCCAGCGGGGGGGTTCAAACAGTCTACAATGAGCAGTTCTTC. As protein: CASGGVQTVYNEQFF.

This chain uses TRBV25-1 with TRBJ1-5, with a weak D call TRBD1 (6 bases). Germline V CDR1 and CDR2: MGHDK, SYGVNS. V was cut by 5 bases and J by 5 bases, with 7 bases left in between. There are 12 residues in the CDR3. CDR3 bases: TGTGCCAGCAGTAGGGGGGATCAGCCCCAGCATTTT. Its translation: CASSRGDQPQHF. The entire variable domain, with the rest obtained from reference TRBV25-1 and TRBJ1-5, is as follows: EADIYQTPRYLVIGTGKKITLECSQTMGHDKMYWYQQDPGMELHLIHYSYGVNSTEKGDLSSESTVSRIRTEHFPLTLESARPSHTSQYLCASSRGDQPQHFGDGTRLSIL.

A word on this clone: Other DNA variants within this sample encode the same CDR3. The CDR3 spells CASSPTGGRETQYF. The CDR3 DNA reads as TGTGCCAGCTCACCGACAGGGGGACGGGAGACCCAGTACTTC. J is TRBJ2-5 and V is TRBV18, with 9 bases aligning to TRBD1. The V segment lost 3 bases and the J segment 5 bases; nucleotides outside the gene matches: 4. The CDR3 has 14 amino acids. CDR1 and CDR2 (germline): KGHSH, LQKENI. The full variable domain, completed using reference TRBV18 and TRBJ2-5, is NAGVMQNPRHLVRRRGQEARLRCSPMKGHSHVYWYRQLPEEGLKFMVYLQKENIIDESGMPKERFSAEFPKEGPSILRIQQVVRGDSAAYFCASSPTGGRETQYFGPGTRLLVL.

This clone was recorded only once. The V gene is TRBV5-4, the J gene TRBJ2-7; the D gene could be TRBD1 or TRBD2 (5 bases each). Per germline, CDR1 SGHNT and CDR2 YYREEE (reference sequence). The CDR3 has 14 amino acids. Trimming removed 0 bases from V and 7 bases from J, with 14 bases in between. CDR3: CASSLDQGPGEQYF. The CDR3 DNA follows: TGTGCCAGCAGCTTGGATCAGGGCCCGGGGGAGCAGTACTTC.